This entry lists 29 T cell receptor beta chains sequenced from one sample in a study of beta chain features in type 1 diabetes. Reverse transcribing all isolated RNA meant expressed TCRB transcripts were sequenced. The protocol was immunoSEQ multiplex PCR, while the TCRdb copy is restricted to in-frame clones and leaves out a portion. This table has hundreds of thousands of clones, 15% appearing once. The sample was naive CD4+ T cells from blood. The receptors shown here come from a young man in good health.

J is TRBJ2-7 and V is TRBV7-2; possible D gene TRBD1, 5 bases. CDR3 size: 15 residues. The ends were cut back, 3 bases at V and 5 bases at J, with 17 bases in the middle. Germline values: CDR1 SGHTA, CDR2 FQGNSA. The CDR3 protein is CASSFQGNTAHEQYF. The CDR3 DNA follows: TGTGCCAGCAGCTTTCAGGGAAATACTGCCCACGAGCAGTACTTC.

This clone was recorded a few times. The V call is TRBV6-5, the J call TRBJ1-2; D is uncertain. CDR1 and CDR2 (germline): MNHEY, SVGAGI. The CDR3 has 12 residues. Deletions cut 6 bases from V and 4 bases from J, with 9 bases between. The CDR3 spells CASRLFPYGYTF. For the CDR3, the DNA is TGTGCCAGCAGGCTCTTTCCCTATGGCTACACCTTC.

In its sample, this clone was seen a few times. The V gene is TRBV6-6, the J gene TRBJ2-1, with 7 bases identical to TRBD2. Germline V gene sequence: CDR1 MNHNY, CDR2 SVGAGI (reference sequence). The CDR3 spans 13 residues. After removal of 6 bases from V and 1 base from J, the junction contained 0 bases not matched to a gene. CDR3 amino acids: CASRLASYNEQFF. The CDR3 bases are TGTGCCAGCAGACTAGCGTCCTACAATGAGCAGTTCTTC.

This clone was observed a few times. The rearrangement links TRBV5-6 to TRBJ1-4; D gene ambiguous. This CDR3 is 14 amino acids long. Germline V CDR1 and CDR2: SGHDT, YYEEEE. V dropped 0 bases and J dropped 8 bases, with 11 bases sitting between them. CDR3 sequence: CASSLAGRGEKLFF. DNA for the CDR3: TGTGCCAGCAGCTTGGCCGGTCGCGGGGAAAAACTGTTTTTT.

The chain links TRBV6-4 to TRBJ1-5; unclear D gene. Trimming left V 6 bases short and J 7 bases short, with 13 bases between. Per the germline V gene, CDR1 is MRHNA and CDR2 is SNTAGT. The CDR3 is 13 amino acids. The CDR3 sequence: CASSAQGGQPQHF. The CDR3 coding sequence is TGTGCCAGCAGCGCGCAAGGCGGGCAGCCCCAGCATTTT.

J is TRBJ2-6 and V is TRBV4-3; D call uncertain. Trimming stripped 4 bases from V and 1 base from J, with 8 bases between. Per germline, CDR1 LGHNA and CDR2 YSLEER. CDR3 size: 15 residues. CDR3 sequence (DNA): TGCGCCAGCAGCCCCGTGGTTTCTGGGGCCAACGTCCTGACTTTC. Encoded protein: CASSPVVSGANVLTF.

Only a few counts were recorded for this clone. The V gene is TRBV19, the J gene TRBJ1-1, with D perhaps matching TRBD1 (5 bases). V lost 10 bases and J lost 0, with 12 bases in between. The germline CDR1 and CDR2 sequences are LNHDA and SQIVND (reference sequence). This CDR3 is 13 amino acids long. CDR3 nucleotides: TGTGCCACTCGACAGTTTATGAACACTGAAGCTTTCTTT. It encodes CATRQFMNTEAFF.

This chain links TRBV7-2 with TRBJ2-1; 9 bases align to TRBD2. The CDR3 extends over 18 amino acids. Losses at the gene ends were 3 bases for V and 2 bases for J; bases not matched to a gene: 11. Germline V gives CDR1 SGHTA, CDR2 FQGNSA. CDR3 residues: CASSLADSRLAAYNEQFF. Here the CDR3 DNA reads TGTGCCAGCAGCTTGGCCGACTCCCGACTAGCGGCCTACAATGAGCAGTTCTTC.

V usage is TRBV28 and J usage is TRBJ1-1, with D possibly matching TRBD1 (6 bases). Trimming stripped 6 bases from V and 1 base from J, with 12 bases between. From germline, CDR1 is MDHEN and CDR2 SYDVKM. The CDR3 has 14 residues. CDR3 loop: CASRTGSANTEAFF. CDR3 DNA sequence: TGTGCCAGCAGGACAGGCTCGGCGAACACTGAAGCTTTCTTT.

This clone was seen only a few times. This chain joins TRBV7-9 and TRBJ2-7; weak D call: TRBD1 (6 bases). The CDR3 has 15 amino acids. V dropped 7 bases and J dropped 1 base, with 17 bases sitting between them. Germline V gene sequence: CDR1 SEHNR, CDR2 FQNEAQ (reference sequence). CDR3 DNA: TGTGCCAGCACCAAACTCCGGGACAAATCCTACGAGCAGTACTTC. This codes for CASTKLRDKSYEQYF.

This clone was counted between two and nine times. This chain links TRBV7-9 with TRBJ2-1; 9 nucleotides align to TRBD2. The V gene's germline CDR1 is SEHNR and CDR2 FQNEAQ (reference sequence). V lost 4 bases to trimming and J lost 8 bases; unmatched junction nucleotides: 12. This CDR3 has 16 residues. The CDR3 region is CASSYSGRGGLDEQFF. In nucleotides, the CDR3 is TGTGCCAGCAGCTACTCCGGGCGGGGGGGCCTCGATGAGCAGTTCTTC.

This clone was counted once. The V and J genes are TRBV9 and TRBJ1-5; unclear D gene. CDR3 length equals 14 residues. The germline gives CDR1 SGDLS, CDR2 YYNGEE. Trimming removed 0 bases at V and 5 bases at J, with 9 bases between. CDR3 region: CASSVEAFDQPQHF. CDR3 sequence (DNA): TGTGCCAGCAGCGTAGAAGCCTTCGATCAGCCCCAGCATTTT.

The chain uses TRBV4-3 and TRBJ1-1; D is unresolved. This CDR3 contains 14 residues. Trimming removed 0 bases from V and 10 bases from J, with 15 bases in between. Germline V gene lookup returns CDR1 LGHNA and CDR2 YSLEER. The CDR3: CASSQEGKGVRAFF. In DNA form, the CDR3 reads TGCGCCAGCAGCCAAGAAGGGAAGGGAGTTCGAGCTTTCTTT.

This clone was found a few times. The chain combines TRBV10-3 with TRBJ2-2, with D perhaps given as TRBD1 or TRBD2 (5 bases each). Germline V lookup: CDR1 ENHRY, CDR2 SYGVKD. The CDR3 is 12 amino acids. Trimming pared 6 bases from V and 7 bases from J, leaving 9 bases between. The CDR3: CAIRTGGGELFF. The CDR3 bases are TGTGCCATCAGAACAGGAGGCGGGGAGCTGTTTTTT.

The chain is built from TRBV27 and TRBJ2-4, with 8 bases aligning to TRBD2. The CDR3 runs to 14 residues. Germline V gene data show CDR1 as MNHEY and CDR2 as SMNVEV (reference sequence). The trim removed 5 bases at V and 12 bases at J, leaving 12 bases unmatched. The CDR3 loop reads CASSVGGTSGPQYF. CDR3 bases: TGTGCCAGCAGTGTGGGGGGGACTAGTGGGCCTCAGTACTTC.

This rearrangement joins TRBV28 to TRBJ1-4; 8 bases align to TRBD1. Per germline, CDR1 MDHEN and CDR2 SYDVKM. Trimming at V came to 8 bases and at J to 8 bases, leaving 10 bases not matched to a gene. This CDR3 spans 14 amino acids. The CDR3 here is CASRSTGVGEKLFF. The DNA of the CDR3 is TGTGCCAGCCGGTCGACAGGGGTTGGGGAAAAACTGTTTTTT. Complete variable domain (other parts from reference TRBV28 and TRBJ1-4): DVKVTQSSRYLVKRTGEKVFLECVQDMDHENMFWYRQDPGLGLRLIYFSYDVKMKEKGDIPEGYSVSREKKERFSLILESASTNQTSMYLCASRSTGVGEKLFFGSGTQLSVL.

This clone was recorded a few times. The chain combines TRBV7-9 with TRBJ1-2; possible D gene TRBD1, 5 bases. The germline CDR1 and CDR2 sequences are SEHNR and FQNEAQ (reference sequence). The V and J ends lost 2 bases and 2 bases respectively, with 12 bases between them. This CDR3 has 15 amino acids. In DNA, the CDR3 is TGTGCCAGCAGCTTACGAGGGGAGGGGAACTATGGCTACACCTTC. It translates to CASSLRGEGNYGYTF.

The chain carries TRBV2 and TRBJ2-1, with D uncertain. This CDR3 spans 11 amino acids. The ends were cut back, 1 base at V and 8 bases at J, with 3 bases in the middle. Germline V gene lookup returns CDR1 SNHLY and CDR2 FYNNEI. CDR3 nucleotides: TGTGCCAGCAGTGAAGTCCATGAGCAGTTCTTC. It yields the protein CASSEVHEQFF.

This chain uses TRBV29-1 with TRBJ2-7; tentatively, D is TRBD1 or TRBD2 (5 bases each). The CDR3 spans 12 residues. V lost 2 bases and J lost 6, with 11 bases in between. Germline CDR1 and CDR2: SQVTM and ANQGSEA. The CDR3 DNA follows: TGCAGCGTTGAACGGGGCGGGTCCGAGCAGTACTTC. This codes for CSVERGGSEQYF.

This clone was counted between two and nine times. CDR3 protein: CASSLDPGANSPLHF. CDR3 DNA: TGTGCCAGCAGCTTAGATCCGGGGGCAAATTCACCCCTCCACTTT. V gene TRBV13 combines with J gene TRBJ1-6; D perhaps matches TRBD1 (6 bases). This CDR3 region has 15 residues. Germline V gene lookup returns CDR1 PRHDT and CDR2 FYEKMQ (reference sequence). Deletions cut 1 base from V and 7 bases from J, with 11 bases between.

The V and J genes are TRBV6-5 and TRBJ1-2; a possible D gene is TRBD1 (5 bases). Germline CDR1 reads MNHEY; CDR2 reads SVGAGI. V was shortened by 5 bases and J by 5 bases, with 15 bases between the two germline ends. The length of the CDR3 is 14 residues. This CDR3 is CASSEPGGDYGYTF. CDR3 in DNA: TGTGCCAGCAGTGAACCGGGGGGAGATTATGGCTACACCTTC.

This clone was observed a few times. The CDR3 is CASSLPGGGRNQPQHF. The CDR3 coding sequence is TGTGCCAGCAGCTTACCCGGAGGGGGCCGGAATCAGCCCCAGCATTTT. The chain couples TRBV7-2 to TRBJ1-5; 7 bases agree with TRBD1. The CDR3 is made up of 16 amino acids. Germline trimming cut 2 bases from V and 4 bases from J; bases unmatched to any gene: 8. From germline, CDR1 is SGHTA and CDR2 FQGNSA.

J is TRBJ2-5 and V is TRBV11-2; tentatively, D is TRBD1 (6 bases). The CDR3 sequence is 13 residues long. Germline CDR1 and CDR2: SGHAT and FQNNGV. Trimming removed 5 bases from V and 2 bases from J, with 9 bases in between. The CDR3 spells CASSQDRQETQYF. CDR3 DNA: TGTGCCAGCAGCCAGGACAGACAAGAGACCCAGTACTTC.

The CDR3 DNA is TGTGCCTTGGGAGGGCAGTCCACCGGGGAGCTGTTTTTT. Amino acids: CALGGQSTGELFF. The rearrangement links TRBV30 to TRBJ2-2, with 7 positions matching TRBD2. This CDR3 is built from 13 residues. V trimming: 7 bases; J trimming: 4 bases; junction bases outside the gene matches: 6. Germline loops: CDR1 GTSNPN, CDR2 SVGIG (reference sequence).

The V call is TRBV6-1, the J call TRBJ2-7; D remains ambiguous. The V end lost 8 bases, the J end lost 0 bases, and 11 bases lay between the germline ends. This CDR3 comprises 13 residues. Germline V gene data show CDR1 as MNHNS and CDR2 as SASEGT. The DNA for the CDR3 is TGTGCCAGCGCTCAATTAAGCTCCTACGAGCAGTACTTC. This sequence encodes CASAQLSSYEQYF.

This clone has more than one count but fewer than ten. CDR3 nucleotide sequence: TGCGCCAGCAGCCAGAGCTCGGGACAGGGCTCGAACACCGGGGAGCTGTTTTTT. As protein: CASSQSSGQGSNTGELFF. V and J are TRBV4-1 and TRBJ2-2, with 9 bases aligning to TRBD1. From germline, CDR1 is MGHRA and CDR2 YSYEKL. The J segment lost 0 bases and the V segment lost 3 bases, leaving 8 bases of the junction unmatched. The CDR3 covers 18 residues.

The rearrangement joins TRBV4-3 to TRBJ1-2; D unclear. The CDR3 has 17 residues. The V end was cut by 0 bases, the J end by 0 bases, with 14 bases between. CDR1 is LGHNA, CDR2 YSLEER, per germline. CDR3 sequence: CASSQEAVRPANYGYTF. Here the CDR3 DNA reads TGCGCCAGCAGCCAAGAAGCGGTTCGTCCTGCTAACTATGGCTACACCTTC.

This sequence joins TRBV7-2 and TRBJ1-2; TRBD1 might be the D (6 bases). From germline, CDR1 is SGHTA and CDR2 FQGNSA. The germline V and J ends were trimmed by 5 bases and 4 bases, with 14 bases remaining between them. CDR3 size: 14 residues. CDR3 coding DNA: TGTGCCAGCAGCCGCGTGGGGGGCGGCTATGGCTACACCTTC. This sequence encodes CASSRVGGGYGYTF.

Only a few counts were recorded for this clone. In the same sample, other DNA sequences code for this CDR3. The genes are TRBV11-2 and TRBJ2-5; D is uncertain. Germline V lookup: CDR1 SGHAT, CDR2 FQNNGV. The CDR3 runs to 10 residues. Trimming cost V 5 bases and J 5 bases, with 3 bases left between them. CDR3 sequence reads: CASSLETQYF. DNA for the CDR3: TGTGCCAGCAGCCTCGAGACCCAGTACTTC. The full variable domain, completed using reference TRBV11-2 and TRBJ2-5, is EAGVAQSPRYKIIEKRQSVAFWCNPISGHATLYWYQQILGQGPKLLIQFQNNGVVDDSQLPKDRFSAERLKGVDSTLKIQPAKLEDSAVYLCASSLETQYFGPGTRLLVL.